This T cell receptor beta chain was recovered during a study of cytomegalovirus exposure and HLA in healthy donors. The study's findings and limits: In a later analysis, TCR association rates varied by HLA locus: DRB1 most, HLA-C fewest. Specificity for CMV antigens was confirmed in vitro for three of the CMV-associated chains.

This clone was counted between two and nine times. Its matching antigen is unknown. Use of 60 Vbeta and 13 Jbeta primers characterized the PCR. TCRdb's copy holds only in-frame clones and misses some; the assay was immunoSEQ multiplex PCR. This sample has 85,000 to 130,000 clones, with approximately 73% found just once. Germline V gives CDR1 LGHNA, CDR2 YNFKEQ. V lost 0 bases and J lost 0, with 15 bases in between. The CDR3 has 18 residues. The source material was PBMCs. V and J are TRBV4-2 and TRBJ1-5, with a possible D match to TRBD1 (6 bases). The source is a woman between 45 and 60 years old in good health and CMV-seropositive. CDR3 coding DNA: TGTGCCAGCAGCCAAGATTCCCAGGGGATGACTAGCAATCAGCCCCAGCATTTT. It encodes CASSQDSQGMTSNQPQHF.